This T cell receptor beta chain is from a study of blood T cells in healthy people across ages. Primed by a sample-barcoded 5' primer and a J-beta primer mix, a second PCR proceeded for roughly 6 to 12 cycles. Each CDR3 protein is one row after TCRdb ran MiXCR on the 5' RACE reads. This table holds approximately 730,000 distinct CDR3 sequences, 53% found once. Overall study results and limits: Diversity of TCR beta per million T cells declined in a roughly linear way with age.

This clonotype turned up a few times. The target antigen is unknown. The source of this sequence is a man older than 75 in good health. The specimen sequenced was blood.

The CDR3 region is CASRSGTEAYEQYF. The CDR3 DNA sequence: TGTGCCAGCAGATCCGGGACAGAAGCCTACGAGCAGTACTTC. This chain connects TRBV6-6 to TRBJ2-7, with 7 bases lining up with TRBD1. Germline V gene lookup returns CDR1 MNHNY and CDR2 SVGAGI (reference sequence). This CDR3 comprises 14 residues. V shed 6 bases, J shed 2 bases, and the junction held 7 bases outside the gene matches.